These 8 T cell receptor beta chains share one sample of origin, sequenced in a study of blood T cell repertoires in COVID-19. Sequencing used immunoSEQ multiplex PCR; TCRdb keeps in-frame clones, though not all of them. The table lists under 60,000 clones, about 92% of them singletons. Sequenced input: peripheral blood. The receptors originated from a human donor in a cohort sampled during active COVID-19.

This clone was detected a few times. This rearrangement joins TRBV6-5 to TRBJ1-3; D is perhaps TRBD1 (6 bases). Germline values: CDR1 MNHEY, CDR2 SVGAGI. V lost 5 bases and J 3 bases, leaving 11 bases between the germline ends. This CDR3 is 14 amino acids long. CDR3 sequence: CASSTGPRGNTIYF. CDR3 DNA: TGTGCCAGCAGTACAGGGCCTCGTGGAAACACCATATATTTT.

This clone is medium-sized. This chain joins TRBV5-6 and TRBJ2-7; 8 bases align to TRBD1. This CDR3 region has 13 residues. Germline V gene lookup returns CDR1 SGHDT and CDR2 YYEEEE. V shed 1 base, J shed 9 bases, and the junction held 6 bases outside the gene matches. The DNA of the CDR3 is TGTGCCAGCAGCTTGCAGGGGGCTAAGAGGCAGTACTTC. Its protein product is CASSLQGAKRQYF. The entire variable domain, with the rest obtained from reference TRBV5-6 and TRBJ2-7, is as follows: DAGVTQSPTHLIKTRGQQVTLRCSPKSGHDTVSWYQQALGQGPQFIFQYYEEEERQRGNFPDRFSGHQFPNYSSELNVNALLLGDSALYLCASSLQGAKRQYFGPGTRLTVT.

CDR3 DNA sequence: TGTGCCAGCAGACCACCTAGCGGGCGAAACAATGAGCAGTTCTTC. Residues: CASRPPSGRNNEQFF. The chain couples TRBV7-2 to TRBJ2-1; 8 positions agree with TRBD2. CDR1 is SGHTA, CDR2 FQGNSA, per germline. J was trimmed by 5 bases and V by 6 bases; bases with no gene match: 9. The CDR3 consists of 15 residues.

This clone was recorded a few times. In DNA, the CDR3 is TGTGCCAGCAGTTTGAACAGGGGAATAACCTACGAGCAGTACTTC. It is translated as CASSLNRGITYEQYF. The chain recombines TRBV27 with TRBJ2-7, with 7 positions matching TRBD1. This CDR3 has 15 amino acids. The germline V gene encodes CDR1 MNHEY and CDR2 SMNVEV (reference sequence). The V gene end was trimmed by 3 bases and the J gene end by 2 bases; junction bases not matched to a gene: 7.

This clone came up once. The rearrangement links TRBV27 to TRBJ1-2; no firm D call. The CDR3 has 14 residues. Germline V lookup: CDR1 MNHEY, CDR2 SMNVEV (reference sequence). V dropped 4 bases and J dropped 0 bases, with 9 bases sitting between them. CDR3 bases: TGTGCCAGCAGTTCACTGATTACTAACTATGGCTACACCTTC. Its translation is CASSSLITNYGYTF.

V and J are TRBV2 and TRBJ1-5; D gene ambiguous. The germline CDR1 and CDR2 sequences are SNHLY and FYNNEI. The CDR3 totals 13 residues. Trimming took off 6 bases at V and 6 bases at J, with 12 bases between the two ends. In nucleotides, the CDR3 is TGTGCCAGCAGCGATAAGAGTCGTCAGCCCCAGCATTTT. Amino acids: CASSDKSRQPQHF.

V usage is TRBV10-3 and J usage is TRBJ2-7; 9 bases line up with TRBD2. The ends lost 4 bases at V and 6 bases at J; junction bases unmatched: 4. CDR3 length: 13 amino acids. Germline V gene lookup returns CDR1 ENHRY and CDR2 SYGVKD. CDR3 in DNA: TGTGCCATCAGTGTGGTAGCGGGAGTCGAGCAGTACGTC. It encodes CAISVVAGVEQYV.

The chain joins TRBV19 to TRBJ2-5, with 9 bases aligning to TRBD1. This CDR3 contains 14 residues. V was pared by 5 bases and J by 3 bases, with 4 bases of the junction left unmatched. CDR1 and CDR2 from the germline V gene are LNHDA and SQIVND (reference sequence). The CDR3 DNA sequence: TGTGCCAGTAGTCGGAGGGACAGGGAAGAGACCCAGTACTTC. Translated, it gives CASSRRDREETQYF.